Listed below are T cell receptor beta chains from one sample, sequenced in a study of shared clonotypes between healthy human individuals. This table comes from immunoSEQ multiplex PCR, and its TCRdb copy is limited to in-frame clones, with some not included. The data contain 2 million to 2.5 million clones, 90% to 95% of them seen just once; the ten biggest clones take up 0.39%. The sample was naive CD4+ T cells from PBMCs. Receptor source: a man between 18 and 29 years old in good health. Some clones in this sample may be carry-over from other donors' samples. CDR3s include the opening cysteine and the closing phenylalanine or tryptophan. A D gene is named only where the DNA matches it firmly. A row's size may be missing; if present it is once, few, many or a size class.

>.|TRBV7-3|.|TRBJ2-5
CASSSSLGETQYF
TGTGCCAGCAGCTCCTCCCTGGGAGAGACCCAGTACTTC
>once|TRBV9|.|TRBJ1-1
CASSVGGVVNTEAFF
TGTGCCAGCAGCGTAGGAGGAGTGGTGAACACTGAAGCTTTCTTT
>.|TRBV10-3|TRBD1|TRBJ2-7
CATGQGDEQYF
TGTGCCACCGGACAGGGCGACGAGCAGTACTTC
>.|TRBV18|TRBD2|TRBJ2-3
CASSPSVLAVTDTQYF
TGTGCCAGCTCACCCTCCGTACTAGCGGTCACAGATACGCAGTATTTT
>.|TRBV9|.|TRBJ1-1
CASSVGAGGDAEAFF
TGTGCCAGCAGCGTAGGGGCAGGCGGGGACGCTGAAGCTTTCTTT
>.|TRBV5-1|TRBD1|TRBJ1-1
CASSLGFSGTANTEAFF
TGCGCCAGCAGCTTGGGTTTCTCGGGGACAGCGAACACTGAAGCTTTCTTT
>.|TRBV27|.|TRBJ2-6
CASSFLRARGANVLTF
TGTGCCAGCAGTTTCCTCAGGGCTCGAGGGGCCAACGTCCTGACTTTC
>.|TRBV28|TRBD2|TRBJ2-7
CASSLLAGVSYEQYF
TGTGCCAGCAGTCTTTTAGCGGGAGTTTCCTACGAGCAGTACTTC
>.|TRBV7-2|TRBD2|TRBJ2-3
CASRPTSGSGTDTQYF
TGTGCCAGCAGGCCGACTAGCGGGAGCGGTACAGATACGCAGTATTTT
>once|TRBV7-8|.|TRBJ2-1
CASSPYSYNEQFF
TGTGCCAGCAGCCCCTACTCATACAATGAGCAGTTCTTC
>.|TRBV27|TRBD2|TRBJ2-3
CASSGWREGSDTQYF
TGTGCCAGCAGTGGGTGGCGGGAGGGATCAGATACGCAGTATTTT
>.|TRBV4-1|.|TRBJ2-7
CASSPSMGQSPYEQYF
TGCGCCAGCAGTCCAAGTATGGGGCAATCCCCCTACGAGCAGTACTTC
>.|TRBV15|.|TRBJ2-1
CATNPGASSYNEQFF
TGTGCCACCAACCCGGGGGCCAGCTCCTACAATGAGCAGTTCTTC
>.|TRBV2|.|TRBJ1-1
CAGSTDGSEAFF
TGTGCCGGATCGACGGACGGATCTGAAGCTTTCTTT
>.|TRBV21-1|.|TRBJ2-5
CASSKALRVGVGTQYF
.
>.|TRBV7-9|TRBD1|TRBJ1-4
CASSPPPGQGEEKLFF
TGTGCCAGCAGCCCACCTCCGGGACAGGGTGAAGAAAAACTGTTTTTT
>.|TRBV28|TRBD1|TRBJ1-5
CASSHRDRGSNQPQHF
TGTGCCAGCAGTCACCGGGACAGGGGGTCCAATCAGCCCCAGCATTTT
>.|TRBV28|.|TRBJ1-2
CASSSPARGYTF
TGTGCCAGCAGTTCCCCTGCCCGTGGCTACACCTTC
>.|TRBV19|.|TRBJ2-5
CASSTSTDTTRNF
TGTGCCAGTAGTACCTCCACGGACACCACCCGAAACTTC
>.|TRBV27|.|TRBJ1-5
CASSLGGLVSNQPQHF
TGTGCCAGCTCCCTTGGGGGGCTGGTCAGCAATCAGCCCCAGCATTTT
>once|TRBV7-3|.|TRBJ1-1
CASSLAATSEAFF
TGTGCCAGCAGCTTAGCAGCTACCTCTGAAGCTTTCTTT
>.|TRBV28|TRBD2|TRBJ2-1
CASSSRAGVIYEQFF
TGTGCCAGCAGCTCAAGAGCGGGAGTTATCTATGAGCAGTTCTTC
>.|TRBV4-3|TRBD2|TRBJ2-2
CASSQGSSGLVGELFF
TGCGCCAGCAGCCAAGGGAGTAGCGGGTTGGTCGGGGAGCTGTTTTTT
>.|TRBV6-6|.|TRBJ1-1
CASCLLVNTEAFF
TGTGCCAGCTGTCTCCTGGTGAACACTGAAGCTTTCTTT
>.|TRBV30|.|TRBJ2-1
CASAGYNEQFF
TGTGCCAGTGCTGGTTACAATGAGCAGTTCTTC
>.|TRBV6-5|.|TRBJ1-5
CASSQRGYSNQPQHF
TGTGCCAGCAGCCAGCGGGGCTATAGCAATCAGCCCCAGCATTTT
>.|TRBV10-3|.|TRBJ1-2
CAISELSGSYGYTF
TGTGCCATCAGTGAGTTAAGCGGGAGCTATGGCTACACCTTC
>.|TRBV5-1|TRBD2|TRBJ2-3
CASSTGLAGVRTDTQYF
TGCGCCAGCAGCACCGGACTAGCGGGAGTAAGAACAGATACGCAGTATTTT
>.|TRBV21-1|.|TRBJ2-7
CASSAGQTYEQYF
TGTGCCAGCAGCGCCGGACAGACCTACGAGCAGTACTTC
>.|TRBV18|.|TRBJ1-3
CASSPKTDSGNTIYF
TGTGCCAGCTCACCAAAAACCGACTCTGGAAACACCATATATTTT
>.|TRBV7-9|.|TRBJ2-1
CASSPTGTSSYNEQFF
TGTGCCAGCAGCCCAACCGGGACCTCATCCTACAATGAGCAGTTCTTC
>.|TRBV2|TRBD2|TRBJ2-7
CASNLGLAGLSYEQYF
TGTGCCAGCAATTTAGGACTAGCGGGCCTCTCCTACGAGCAGTACTTC
>.|TRBV7-3|TRBD2|TRBJ2-1
CASSSQPPGTSGSSYNEQFF
TGTGCCAGCAGCTCCCAGCCCCCGGGGACTAGCGGGAGCTCCTACAATGAGCAGTTCTTC
>.|TRBV27|.|TRBJ2-2
CASSFWGANTGELFF
TGTGCCAGCAGTTTTTGGGGGGCGAACACCGGGGAGCTGTTTTTT
>.|TRBV28|.|TRBJ1-5
CASSLSHGVYQPQHF
TGTGCCAGCAGTTTATCCCACGGAGTATATCAGCCCCAGCATTTT
>.|TRBV15|.|TRBJ1-4
CATSREVQGRDEKLFF
TGTGCCACCAGCAGAGAGGTGCAGGGCAGGGATGAAAAACTGTTTTTT
>.|TRBV13|.|TRBJ1-1
CASSPKIKVRQPMNTEAFF
TGTGCCAGCAGCCCGAAGATCAAAGTTCGGCAGCCAATGAACACTGAAGCTTTCTTT
>once|TRBV11-2|.|TRBJ2-2
CASSLSPLKGIRGELFF
TGTGCCAGCAGCTTATCCCCTTTAAAGGGAATTCGCGGGGAGCTGTTTTTT
>.|TRBV7-9|.|TRBJ1-4
CASSHRTLTNEKLFF
TGTGCCAGCAGCCATCGGACTTTAACTAATGAAAAACTGTTTTTT
>.|TRBV11-1|.|TRBJ2-7
CASSSDRIGEQYF
TGTGCCAGCAGCTCTGACAGGATCGGCGAGCAGTACTTC
>.|TRBV7-6|.|TRBJ2-7
CASSFQVHYEQYF
TGTGCCAGCAGCTTTCAGGTTCACTACGAGCAGTACTTC
>.|TRBV27|.|TRBJ2-1
CASSLGGNEQFF
TGTGCCAGCAGTTTAGGGGGCAATGAGCAGTTCTTC
>.|TRBV4-2|.|TRBJ1-2
CASSPRETRSPNYGYTF
TGTGCCAGCAGCCCCCGGGAAACCCGTAGTCCTAACTATGGCTACACCTTC
>.|TRBV29-1|.|TRBJ1-1
CSVEVIGNTEAFF
TGCAGCGTTGAGGTCATAGGGAACACTGAAGCTTTCTTT
>.|TRBV6-1|TRBD1|TRBJ1-5
CASAEGTAFNQPQHF
TGTGCCAGCGCCGAAGGGACAGCATTCAATCAGCCCCAGCATTTT
>.|TRBV5-6|TRBD1|TRBJ1-3
CASSSWDRLSGNTIYF
TGTGCCAGCAGCTCCTGGGACAGGCTCTCCGGAAACACCATATATTTT